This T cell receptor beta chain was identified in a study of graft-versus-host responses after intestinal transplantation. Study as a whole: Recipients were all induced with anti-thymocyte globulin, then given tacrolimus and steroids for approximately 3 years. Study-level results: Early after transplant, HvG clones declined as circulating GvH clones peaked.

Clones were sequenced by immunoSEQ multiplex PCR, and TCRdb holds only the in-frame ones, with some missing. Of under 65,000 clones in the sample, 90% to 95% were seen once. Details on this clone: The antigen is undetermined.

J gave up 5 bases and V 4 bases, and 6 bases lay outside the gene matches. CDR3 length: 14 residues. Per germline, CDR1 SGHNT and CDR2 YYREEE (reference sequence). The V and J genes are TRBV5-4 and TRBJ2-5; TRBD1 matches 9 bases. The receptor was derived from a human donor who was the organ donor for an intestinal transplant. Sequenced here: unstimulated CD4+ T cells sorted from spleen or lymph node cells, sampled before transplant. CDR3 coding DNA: TGTGCCAGCAGCCCACGGACAGGGGTGGAGACCCAGTACTTC. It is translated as CASSPRTGVETQYF.